Each of the 8 T cell receptor beta chains below was sequenced from the same sample in a study of identical twins. TCRdb fed the 5' RACE reads into MiXCR, producing one record per CDR3 protein. The sample shows roughly 710,000 distinct CDR3 sequences, around 6.1% of them seen only once. The sequenced sample consisted of naive T cells sorted from blood. Every receptor here comes from a man between 18 and 29 years old in good health.

This clonotype was observed at least ten times. CDR3 in amino acids: CASSVGPGETQYF. CDR3 DNA: TGTGCCAGCAGCGTAGGCCCCGGAGAGACCCAGTACTTC. The rearrangement links TRBV9 to TRBJ2-5; D gene ambiguous. Germline CDR1 reads SGDLS; CDR2 reads YYNGEE. V lost 0 bases, J lost 4 bases, and 7 bases lay in between. The CDR3 spans 13 residues. Together with reference TRBV9 and TRBJ2-5, the CDR3 gives the full variable domain: DSGVTQTPKHLITATGQRVTLRCSPRSGDLSVYWYQQSLDQGLQFLIQYYNGEERAKGNILERFSAQQFPDLHSELNLSSLELGDSALYFCASSVGPGETQYFGPGTRLLVL.

This clonotype was seen at least ten times. The CDR3 DNA reads TGCGCCAGCAGCCCCGGGACAAGAGCCAAAAACATTCAGTACTTC. Protein: CASSPGTRAKNIQYF. The V call is TRBV5-1, the J call TRBJ2-4; weak D call: TRBD1 (6 bases). Trimming pared 4 bases from V and 0 bases from J, leaving 11 bases between. The CDR3 runs 15 residues. Germline values: CDR1 SGHRS, CDR2 YFSETQ.

The sample holds many counts of this clonotype. The CDR3 DNA is TGTGCCAGCAGTTTAGAATTGAGTAGCGACCCCTACGAGCAGTACGTC. Translated, it gives CASSLELSSDPYEQYV. The rearrangement uses TRBV12-3 or TRBV12-4 and TRBJ2-7; perhaps TRBD2 as D (5 bases). With 1 base removed from V and 2 bases from J, the gap between germline ends came to 15 bases. The CDR3 has 16 residues.

This clonotype was found many times. CDR3 amino acids: CASSSITGPKNIQYF. DNA of the CDR3: TGTGCCAGCAGCTCAATAACAGGGCCCAAAAACATTCAGTACTTC. V is TRBV11-2 and J is TRBJ2-4; D perhaps matches TRBD1 (6 bases). Germline loops: CDR1 SGHAT, CDR2 FQNNGV. The CDR3 is 15 amino acids. The ends were cut back, 4 bases at V and 2 bases at J, with 12 bases in the middle.

On this clonotype: Given the absence of the conserved phenylalanine or tryptophan at the CDR3 end, a read error is likely. This chain joins TRBV3-1 and TRBJ1-1; a weak D match, TRBD1 (6 bases). Trimming left V 2 bases short and J 4 bases short, with 11 bases between. The CDR3 runs 14 residues. Germline-derived CDR1 and CDR2 are LGHDT and YNNKEL (reference sequence). The chain's CDR3 is CASSQRGRGTEAFC. For the CDR3, the DNA is TGTGCCAGCAGCCAAAGGGGGAGAGGCACTGAAGCTTTCTGT.

The table lists this clonotype with many counts. This rearrangement joins TRBV12-3 or TRBV12-4 to TRBJ2-1; 8 bases map to TRBD2. Trimming cost V 5 bases and J 15 bases; bases outside gene matches: 6. CDR3 size: 11 residues. Here the CDR3 reads CASSPGLDRFF. The CDR3 DNA reads as TGTGCCAGCAGTCCGGGACTAGATCGGTTCTTC.

This clonotype was seen many times. This rearrangement joins TRBV6-5 to TRBJ1-4, with no clear D. V lost 2 bases and J 5 bases, leaving 9 bases between the germline ends. The CDR3 sequence is 14 residues long. From germline, CDR1 is MNHEY and CDR2 SVGAGI. This chain's CDR3 is CASSYAGTNEKLFF. The CDR3 DNA follows: TGTGCCAGCAGTTACGCCGGAACCAATGAAAAACTGTTTTTT.

This clonotype appeared many times. J is TRBJ2-1 and V is TRBV20-1; 8 bases are a match to TRBD1. The V gene's germline CDR1 is DFQATT and CDR2 SNEGSKA (reference sequence). The trim removed 5 bases at V and 8 bases at J, leaving 5 bases unmatched. The CDR3 is 12 residues long. As DNA, the CDR3 is TGCAGTGCTGCCGGACAGGGAGATGAGCAGTTCTTC. Amino acids: CSAAGQGDEQFF.